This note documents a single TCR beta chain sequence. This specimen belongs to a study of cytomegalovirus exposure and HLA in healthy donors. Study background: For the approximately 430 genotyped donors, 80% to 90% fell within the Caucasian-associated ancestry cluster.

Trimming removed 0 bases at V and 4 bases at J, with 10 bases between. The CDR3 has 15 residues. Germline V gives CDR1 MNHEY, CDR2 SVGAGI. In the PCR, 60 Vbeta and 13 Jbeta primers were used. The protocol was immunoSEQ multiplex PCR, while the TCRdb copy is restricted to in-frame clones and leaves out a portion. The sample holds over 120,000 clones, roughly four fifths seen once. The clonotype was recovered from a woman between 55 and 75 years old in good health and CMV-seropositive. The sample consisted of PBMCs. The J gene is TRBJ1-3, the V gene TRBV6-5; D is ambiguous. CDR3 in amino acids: CASSYSKFSGNTIYF. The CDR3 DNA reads TGTGCCAGCAGTTACTCTAAATTTTCCGGAAACACCATATATTTT.